This T cell receptor beta chain was observed in a study of shared clonotypes between healthy human individuals. Terminally differentiated effector memory CD45RA+ cells were excluded by CCR7 positive selection of CD45RO-negative cells. Adult donors, all healthy and HIV-negative, had no recent acute infections or vaccinations. Only in-frame clones appear in the TCRdb table, and some are missing; sequencing was by immunoSEQ multiplex PCR. The sample lists millions of clones, under 95% seen once, with roughly 1.7% in the top ten. Trimming cost V 5 bases and J 7 bases; bases outside gene matches: 9. Germline CDR1 and CDR2: SGHTA and FQGTGA. The CDR3 sequence is 15 residues long.

The TCR was taken from a man aged 18 to 35 in good health. Some clones in this sample may be carry-over from other donors' samples. Sequencing was done on a sample of naive CD8+ T cells from PBMCs. This rearrangement joins TRBV7-3 to TRBJ2-1; 9 bases fit TRBD1. The CDR3 DNA sequence: TGTGCCAGCAGCGGAAGGGACAGGGCCCGAAATGAGCAGTTCTTC. It yields the protein CASSGRDRARNEQFF.